A selection of T cell receptor beta chains follows, all from one sample in a study of spatial heterogeneity in lung cancer. From the 5' RACE reads, TCRdb called clonotypes with MiXCR, one entry per CDR3 protein. The sample carries approximately 40,000 distinct CDR3 sequences, roughly 15% recorded once. Sequencing was performed on PBMCs, taken at surgery. Receptors originate from a male donor with early-stage non-small cell lung cancer. The CDR3 runs from the conserved cysteine through the conserved F or W. The order of the fields is J gene, V gene, CDR3 protein.

>TRBJ1-2|TRBV5-6
CASSSNNYGYTF
>TRBJ2-7|TRBV20-1
CSARDLLGTEYEQYF
>TRBJ2-7|TRBV7-9
CASSSDFGTASSYEQYF
>TRBJ2-2|TRBV7-9
CASSLLLQGAGELFF
>TRBJ2-1|TRBV5-5
CASSLISGSYNEQFF
>TRBJ1-6|TRBV20-1
CSARRQDRENSPLHF
>TRBJ1-2|TRBV4-1
CASSQDRGPYGYTF
>TRBJ2-5|TRBV28
CASSPAGGMETQYF
>TRBJ1-5|TRBV7-2
CASRPEPGQNNQPQHF
>TRBJ1-5|TRBV18
CASSPRSRDSNQPQHF
>TRBJ2-1|TRBV7-2
CASSRLRGEQFF
>TRBJ2-6|TRBV18
CASSPTGTNVLTF
>TRBJ2-1|TRBV7-8
CASSLISPDFDSYNEQFF
>TRBJ2-7|TRBV4-2
CASSQLGRGGSSYEQYF
>TRBJ2-2|TRBV29-1
CSGWRLAANTGELFF
>TRBJ1-1|TRBV4-2
CASSQDGRNTEAFF
>TRBJ1-4|TRBV20-1
CSARKAEDEKLFF
>TRBJ2-7|TRBV6-6
CASSYEGTHYEQYF
>TRBJ1-2|TRBV4-2
CASNADRGIGGYTF
>TRBJ2-2|TRBV19
CASSEVPGRKSGELFF
>TRBJ1-1|TRBV29-1
CSGTGSTEAFF
>TRBJ1-6|TRBV2
CASRYRVDSPLHF
>TRBJ2-5|TRBV5-4
CASSLGFTGEGQKETQYF
>TRBJ2-1|TRBV7-9
CASSRTGNEQFF
>TRBJ1-5|TRBV5-1
CASSLDGDQPQHF
>TRBJ2-7|TRBV20-1
CSAGTRVEQYF
>TRBJ2-3|TRBV2
CASSPQGGPDTQYF
>TRBJ2-1|TRBV29-1
CSGEDGGSWVF
>TRBJ1-1|TRBV3-1
CASSRREAAPEAFF
>TRBJ2-1|TRBV20-1
CSVIAAGSGGPNEQFF
>TRBJ1-1|TRBV2
CASSLGQNTEAFF
>TRBJ2-1|TRBV2
CASSDLVYNEQFF
>TRBJ1-2|TRBV7-9
CASSPSTAFNYGYTF
>TRBJ2-1|TRBV28
CASRENGGVRDNEQFF
>TRBJ1-5|TRBV7-2
CASSLGQGLNQPQHF
>TRBJ1-1|TRBV7-6
CASSLRGENTEAFF
>TRBJ1-1|TRBV28
CASRAGPVEAFF
>TRBJ1-5|TRBV7-2
CASSFPNQPQHF
>TRBJ1-2|TRBV12-3/TRBV12-4
CASSLISTGTNYGYTF
>TRBJ2-3|TRBV12-3/TRBV12-4
CASSALLAGRDTQYF
>TRBJ1-2|TRBV5-6
CASSIGHHFYGYTF
>TRBJ2-2|TRBV12-5
CASGLVLPRTGGRYTGELFF
>TRBJ2-7|TRBV2
CASSEEDRSYEQYF
>TRBJ2-1|TRBV7-2
CASSLAGSFSNNEQFF
>TRBJ2-5|TRBV12-3/TRBV12-4
CASSLSGLPPETQYF
>TRBJ2-3|TRBV5-1
CASSLAGGQDTQYF
>TRBJ2-2|TRBV6-2/TRBV6-3
CASSYEGNGGELFF
>TRBJ1-6|TRBV7-2
CASSYSRDNSPLHF
>TRBJ2-3|TRBV27
CASSLWTGRRTDTQYF
>TRBJ1-2|TRBV20-1
CSANRDNGYGYTF